This TCR beta chain was sequenced in a study of cytomegalovirus exposure and HLA in healthy donors (dated by TCRdb to the late 2010s). Background on the whole study: An earlier analysis of several hundred of the donors reported approximately 290 Gb of sequence data and some 100 million unique TCR beta sequences from 150 million to 200 million T cells. Roughly 300 gigabases of sequencing data and 70 million to 100 million unique TCR sequences were included in an early release covering several hundred HLA-typed donors. Among the roughly 400 genotyped donors, more than 70% belonged to the genetic ancestry cluster associated with self-reported Caucasian donors. The study aimed to test whether cataloging public T cell receptors could reveal signatures of past pathogen exposure. Using immunosequencing, the study profiled T cell repertoires from fewer than 850 subjects and related those repertoires to cytomegalovirus serostatus. Along with the roughly 670-subject first cohort, a separate validation cohort of 120 different subjects was used. The study combined high-throughput TCR immunosequencing, statistical association of individual TCRs with disease status, and machine learning to predict cytomegalovirus infection status. In a later analysis, previously published TCR beta repertoires from about 670 donors were re-analyzed and high-resolution HLA genotyping was added so that TCR occurrence patterns could be studied. In the later analysis, no new phenotypic data were used to find candidate immune exposures; instead, reliance was placed on TCR beta sequences and their occurrence across donors. To decide whether each TCR beta V gene segment behaved as functional or pseudogenic, an earlier analysis of over 500 of the donors relied on high-throughput TCR beta sequencing. Donor age, sex, ethnicity and CMV serostatus were collected together with the repertoire data. A later genetic analysis took genome-wide SNP genotypes for about three fifths of the roughly 670 donors and used that subset as a discovery cohort. Every repertoire in the discovery cohort had been generated on one and the same sequencing platform. Both class I and class II loci were covered by HLA typing, at four-digit resolution. Typing coverage varied by locus: 629-630 donors for A, B, C, DRB1 and DQB1; 522 for DQA1; approximately 610 for DPA1; 450 to 480 for DPB1. Four to six DR-DQ haplotypes were handled as single units for association and clustering, since linkage in the cohort was strong. Across approximately 400 genotyped donors of the cohort, an average of about 240,000 unique TCR beta nucleotide sequences per donor were sequenced, and roughly 18% of those sequences were non-productive.

The cohort comprised some 730 healthy bone marrow donors. All cohort members were sampled while nominally healthy, although unrecorded immune exposures were likely present. The donor was CMV seronegative and belonged to the group of around 400 seronegative cohort members. Every donor gave a peripheral blood sample, and the peripheral blood mononuclear cells from that sample were used for TCR beta sequencing. Genomic DNA extraction from the blood cell samples was performed with the Qiagen DNeasy Blood Extraction Kit. This clone appeared once. Its antigen remains unidentified. No per-base quality is available; no much larger clone lies one base away. For CDR1 and CDR2, the germline V gene lists MNHEY and SVGAGI. The CDR3 runs 15 amino acids, cysteine and phenylalanine included. The kept DNA is CDR3 alone, 45 bases in frame from the first base. Summary of the overall study and its limitations: According to a later analysis, parvovirus B19, influenza, CMV and Epstein-Barr virus appeared linked to several top co-occurrence clusters. A further reported finding was that TCR beta sequences accurately predicted the HLA-A and HLA-B alleles for most subjects in the first cohort. The study gave a list of 150 to 200 TCR beta chains associated with cytomegalovirus. According to a later analysis, TCR association rates differed among HLA loci, with DRB1 alleles showing the most associated TCRs and HLA-C alleles showing the fewest. In a later analysis, HLA-associated TCR beta chains showed more clonal expansion and lower generation probabilities than non-associated chains that were equally common. V-gene and J-gene trimming of TCR beta chains was associated with a missense DCLRE1C variant in a later genetic analysis, and the association was replicated in an independent cohort. Most TCR sequences were seen in very few donors, while some public TCRs were found in many individuals. A few of the identified cytomegalovirus-associated TCR beta chains were confirmed in vitro to be specific for cytomegalovirus antigens. Because the 87-base-pair reads could not distinguish some IMGT-functional V segments, including TRBV6-2 and TRBV6-3, those segments were excluded. The authors suggested that the approach could potentially be generalized to other disease states and immunological phenotypes. The classifier was reported to diagnose cytomegalovirus status with high specificity and sensitivity in both the original and validation cohorts. The presence/absence analyses assumed that sequencing depth was roughly uniform across donors, and that assumption may not be true. Because some donors lacked HLA typing at each locus, the association tests relied only on the typed subset. Because counts were too low, fewer than 20 rarely observed V segments, including chromosome 9 orphons, were excluded from the earlier analysis of around 640 of the donors. Only TCR beta chains were sequenced in this cohort, and the absence of alpha or paired-chain data limited detectable features. Compared with the approximately 600-donor mean, donors in an Asian-associated ancestry cluster had fewer N-insertions in productive TCRs, according to a later genetic analysis. According to a later analysis, most CMV-associated TCR beta chains appeared to be HLA-restricted, and the HLA associations seemed to be driven largely by CMV exposure. The only immune exposure information available for the cohort was CMV serostatus. Strong co-occurrence of HLA alleles, especially DR and DQ, made assigning TCR associations to individual alleles difficult. In an earlier analysis of some 500 of the donors, most TCR beta V segments appeared in productive rearrangements about 87% or about 30% of the time, broadly matching IMGT annotations. A later analysis associated 16,951 TCR beta sequences with specific HLA alleles at a false discovery rate of 0.05. The sequencing pipeline was judged likely to have produced a cluster of highly shared sequence variants as a technical artifact. Correlated functional status among segregating V segments might reflect linkage disequilibrium, but an unknown experimental factor could not be ruled out.

Library preparation used the immunoSEQ multiplex PCR assay. The multiplex PCR relied on a mix of 60 forward primers for TCR Vbeta segments and 13 reverse primers for TCR Jbeta segments. Amplification of the CDR3 region of rearranged TCR beta genes was performed with a multiplex PCR assay on genomic DNA. Amplified TCR beta libraries were sequenced as 87-base-pair reads on the Illumina HiSeq System. The authors' pipeline ran thus. In a later analysis, some 80 million unique TCR beta chains were counted across the 690 or so repertoires, and approximately 9.9 million of these chains were shared by at least two donors. A nearest-neighbor algorithm error-corrected the raw reads and collapsed the reads into unique sequences, merging closely related sequences to remove PCR and sequencing errors. To assign V, D and J gene segments, CDR3 sequences were aligned to IMGT reference sequences. For a sequence to be retained, a match of at least six nucleotides was required to both a V gene segment and a J gene segment. Rearrangements were classified as productive when the CDR3 lacked stop codons and remained in frame with V and J, and all other rearrangements were classified as non-productive. CDR3 was defined by IMGT convention, running from the second conserved V-encoded cysteine to the conserved J-encoded phenylalanine. In an earlier analysis of more than 550 of the donors, sequences lacking an unambiguous match to a single V gene segment were excluded. An earlier analysis of 550 to 650 of the donors classified V segments as functional when productive rearrangements were above 56.7% and as segregating when the standard deviation between donors was above 5%. A statistical classification framework was built to diagnose cytomegalovirus status from the catalog of TCR beta chain sequences. A later analysis assigned V and J genes by comparing TCR nucleotide sequences with IMGT/GENE-DB human TR gene sequences. A later analysis assigned CDR3 sequences and most-parsimonious VDJ recombination scenarios with the TCRdist pipeline. A later analysis defined each TCR beta chain by its CDR3 amino acid sequence plus V-gene family, and excluded reads lacking a unique V-gene family. In a later analysis, fewer than 650 highly shared, low-generation-probability nucleotide sequences were removed to address suspected cross-contamination and a sequencing artifact. In a later analysis, a clonal expansion index for each public chain was calculated from normalized within-repertoire ranks of inferred template counts. Generation probabilities in a later analysis came from a VDJ recombination model fitted to out-of-frame rearrangements, and those results were checked against IGoR. Hypergeometric tests were used in a later analysis to score TCR-TCR, TCR-HLA and TCR-CMV co-occurrence, with a repertoire-size bias correction applied to the TCR pairs. To estimate false discovery rates, a later analysis permuted the HLA or CMV assignments 20 times. In a later analysis, co-occurring TCRs were grouped with DBSCAN, and TCRdist sequence similarity was added when clustering was performed within HLA-allele-positive subsets. Co-occurrence clustering excluded repertoires with fewer than 30,000 or more than 120,000 public chains, plus five with anomalous nucleotide sharing. TCRdb mirrors the immuneACCESS table, restricted to in-frame sequences. Some clones are absent from its copies; in checked studies, under half trace to an unresolved V gene, and the reason for the others is unknown. V, J and clone size derive from that table, while D and trimming were established from the DNA sequence. The sample data list around 150,000 clones, and more than 75% of these were observed just once. The ten largest account for about 2% of the sample.

Sequenced sample: PBMCs. This sequence was found in a man aged 25-40 years in good health and CMV-seronegative. The chain is made from TRBV6-5 and TRBJ2-7, with TRBD2 matching 9 junction bases. The CDR3 protein is CANRRKASGNYEQYF. The sequenced DNA is TGTGCTAACCGCAGGAAGGCTAGCGGGAACTACGAGCAGTACTTC.